This TCR beta chain was obtained from a study of long-term antiretroviral therapy in people with HIV. Participants who had HIV were, without exception, treated in the United States. The samples comprised roughly 0.9-11 million cryopreserved PBMC ahead of DNA extraction. J was trimmed by 6 bases and V by 6 bases; bases with no gene match: 8. Germline V gives CDR1 MNHEY, CDR2 SVGAGI. CDR3 length: 14 amino acids. Version v3.0 of the immunoSEQ assay ran at survey level. The protocol was immunoSEQ multiplex PCR, while the TCRdb copy is restricted to in-frame clones and leaves out a portion. Of about 15,000 clones listed, roughly 80% were seen once; the top ten hold 13% to 15%.

Sequencing was performed on unsorted PBMCs, taken about 1.3 years before starting antiretroviral therapy. This receptor was taken from a man aged 25 to 40 with HIV. This rearrangement joins TRBV6-5 to TRBJ1-5; TRBD1 aligns across 7 bases. The CDR3: CASRETGASQPQHF. The CDR3 DNA reads TGTGCCAGCAGGGAAACAGGGGCAAGTCAGCCCCAGCATTTT.